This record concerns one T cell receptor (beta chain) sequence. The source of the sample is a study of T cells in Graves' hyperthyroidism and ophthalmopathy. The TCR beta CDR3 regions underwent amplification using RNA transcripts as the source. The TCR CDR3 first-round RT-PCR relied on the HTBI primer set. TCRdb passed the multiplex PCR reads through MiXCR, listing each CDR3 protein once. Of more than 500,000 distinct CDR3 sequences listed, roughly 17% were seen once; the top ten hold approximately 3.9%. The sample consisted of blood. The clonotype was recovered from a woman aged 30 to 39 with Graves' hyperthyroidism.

For the CDR3, the DNA is TGTGCCAGCAGCAGCCTAGGGCCCAACGAGCAGTTCTTC. Its protein is CASSSLGPNEQFF. The chain links TRBV9 to TRBJ2-1; D not certain. CDR1 SGDLS and CDR2 YYNGEE come from the germline V gene. Trimming stripped 4 bases from V and 10 bases from J, with 15 bases between. This CDR3 has 13 residues.